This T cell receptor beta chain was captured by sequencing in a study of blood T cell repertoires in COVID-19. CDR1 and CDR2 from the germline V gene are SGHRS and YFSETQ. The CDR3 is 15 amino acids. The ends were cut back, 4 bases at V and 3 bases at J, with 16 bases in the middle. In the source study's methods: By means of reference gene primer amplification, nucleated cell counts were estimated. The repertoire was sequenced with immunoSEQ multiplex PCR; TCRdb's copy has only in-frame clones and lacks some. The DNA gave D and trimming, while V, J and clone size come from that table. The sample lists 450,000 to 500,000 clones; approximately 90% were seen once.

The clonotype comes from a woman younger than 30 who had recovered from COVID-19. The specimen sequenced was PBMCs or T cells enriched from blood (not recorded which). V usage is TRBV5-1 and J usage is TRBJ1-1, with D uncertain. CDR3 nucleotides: TGCGCCAGCAGCGCGGACGGGGTTAGTTACACTGAAGCTTTCTTT. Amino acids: CASSADGVSYTEAFF.